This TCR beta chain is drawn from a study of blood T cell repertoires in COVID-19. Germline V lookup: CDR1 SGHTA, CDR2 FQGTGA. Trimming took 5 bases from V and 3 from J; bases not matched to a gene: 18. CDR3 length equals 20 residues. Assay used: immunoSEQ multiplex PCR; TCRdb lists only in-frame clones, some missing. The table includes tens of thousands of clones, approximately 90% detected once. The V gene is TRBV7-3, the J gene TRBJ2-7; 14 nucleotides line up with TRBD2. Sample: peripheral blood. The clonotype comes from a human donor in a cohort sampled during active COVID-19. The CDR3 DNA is TGTGCCAGCAGCGAAGACGGACTAGCGGGGGGTCCCTCTTTCCGCTACGAGCAGTACTTC. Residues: CASSEDGLAGGPSFRYEQYF.